This TCR beta chain was identified in a study of graft-versus-host responses after intestinal transplantation. Study summary: Anti-thymocyte globulin induction, then tacrolimus and steroids for about 3 years, went to all recipients.

Study-level results: Within allografts, high graft-versus-host to host-versus-graft clonal ratios were seen among patients with graft-donor T cell macrochimerism. GvH clones turned up in recipient marrow; some had shown up first in ileum or blood.

Here immunoSEQ multiplex PCR was the method, and the copy in TCRdb shows in-frame clones only, minus some. The sample has about 89,000 clones; 91% are singletons. As to this clone: Antigen: not known.

Trimming took off 1 base at V and 0 bases at J, with 7 bases between the two ends. CDR3 size: 16 residues. Germline-derived CDR1 and CDR2 are LNHDA and SQIVND (reference sequence). This TCR was sampled from a human donor who received an intestinal transplant. The sample in question was unstimulated CD4+ T cells sorted from spleen or lymph node cells, obtained before intestinal transplant. The gene calls are TRBV19 and TRBJ1-6; no reliable D call. Here the CDR3 reads CASSIVGSSYNSPLHF. CDR3 sequence (DNA): TGTGCCAGTAGTATAGTTGGGAGCTCCTATAATTCACCCCTCCACTTT.